This TCR beta chain came from a study of monozygotic twins with inflammatory bowel disease. Study findings and constraints: A reduction in TCRbeta diversity (inverse Simpson) was seen in IBD patients relative to healthy co-twins. Added variability in patient repertoires may stem from differing immunosuppressive treatments.

Every TCR library used approximately 3,700 ng of total RNA. TCRdb reanalyzed the 5' RACE reads, giving one entry per CDR3 protein sequence and no DNA. This sample carries about 380,000 distinct CDR3 sequences, with 2% to 3% going to the ten biggest clones. Of note for this clonotype: Its specificity is not known.

This TCR came from a human donor with ulcerative colitis or Crohn's disease, or a healthy co-twin of an affected twin (not recorded which). Sequencing was done on a sample of blood.

CDR3 sequence reads: CASSPIGGGNYGYTF. This chain uses TRBV2 with TRBJ1-2. This CDR3 has 15 residues. Germline CDR1 is SNHLY and CDR2 is FYNNEI.